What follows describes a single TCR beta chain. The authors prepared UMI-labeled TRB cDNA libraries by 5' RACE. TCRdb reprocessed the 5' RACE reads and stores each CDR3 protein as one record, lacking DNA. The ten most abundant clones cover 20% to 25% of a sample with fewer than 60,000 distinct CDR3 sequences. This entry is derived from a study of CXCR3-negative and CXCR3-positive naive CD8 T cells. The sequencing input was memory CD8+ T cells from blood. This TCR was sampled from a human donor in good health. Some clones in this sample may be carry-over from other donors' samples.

CDR3 sequence: CASFSAGELFF. V and J are TRBV2 and TRBJ2-2. The length of the CDR3 is 11 residues. Germline loops: CDR1 SNHLY, CDR2 FYNNEI.